This TCR beta chain derives from a study of patients and donors after allogeneic stem cell transplantation. This CDR3 comprises 17 residues. Germline V gives CDR1 MGHRA, CDR2 YSYEKL. Trimming took 3 bases from V and 4 from J; bases not matched to a gene: 11. In this sample, this clonotype turned up a few times. One entry per CDR3 protein results from TCRdb running MiXCR on the RT-PCR reads. The repertoire holds over 350,000 distinct CDR3 sequences, 16% seen once, with roughly 7% in the top ten. The chain recombines TRBV4-1 with TRBJ2-2, with 7 positions matching TRBD2. The sequence came from a human donor who was either an allogeneic HSCT recipient or a stem cell or donor lymphocyte infusion donor (not recorded which). It is not recorded whose cells these are; they may come from a transplant donor. The material sequenced was blood, either unsorted or a sorted T cell fraction (not recorded which). CDR3: CASSHGYLAVTTGELFF. CDR3 sequence (DNA): TGCGCCAGCAGCCACGGGTATCTAGCGGTTACCACCGGGGAGCTGTTTTTT.